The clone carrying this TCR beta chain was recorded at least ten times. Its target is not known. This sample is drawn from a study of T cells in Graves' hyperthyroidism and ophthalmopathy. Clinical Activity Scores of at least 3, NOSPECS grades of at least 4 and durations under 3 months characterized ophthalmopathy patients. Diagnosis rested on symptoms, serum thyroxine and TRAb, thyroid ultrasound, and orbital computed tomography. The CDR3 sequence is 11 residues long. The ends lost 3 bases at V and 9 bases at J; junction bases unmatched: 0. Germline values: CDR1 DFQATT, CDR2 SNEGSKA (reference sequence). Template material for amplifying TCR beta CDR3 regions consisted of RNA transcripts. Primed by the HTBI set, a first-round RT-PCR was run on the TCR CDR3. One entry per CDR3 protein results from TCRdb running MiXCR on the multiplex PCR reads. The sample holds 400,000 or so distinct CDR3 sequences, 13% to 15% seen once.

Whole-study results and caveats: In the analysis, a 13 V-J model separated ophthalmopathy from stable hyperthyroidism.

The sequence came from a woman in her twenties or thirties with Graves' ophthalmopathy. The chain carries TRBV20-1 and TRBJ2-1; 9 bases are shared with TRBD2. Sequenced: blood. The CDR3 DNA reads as TGCAGTGCTAGGCGGGGGGGTGAGCAGTTCTTC. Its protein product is CSARRGGEQFF.